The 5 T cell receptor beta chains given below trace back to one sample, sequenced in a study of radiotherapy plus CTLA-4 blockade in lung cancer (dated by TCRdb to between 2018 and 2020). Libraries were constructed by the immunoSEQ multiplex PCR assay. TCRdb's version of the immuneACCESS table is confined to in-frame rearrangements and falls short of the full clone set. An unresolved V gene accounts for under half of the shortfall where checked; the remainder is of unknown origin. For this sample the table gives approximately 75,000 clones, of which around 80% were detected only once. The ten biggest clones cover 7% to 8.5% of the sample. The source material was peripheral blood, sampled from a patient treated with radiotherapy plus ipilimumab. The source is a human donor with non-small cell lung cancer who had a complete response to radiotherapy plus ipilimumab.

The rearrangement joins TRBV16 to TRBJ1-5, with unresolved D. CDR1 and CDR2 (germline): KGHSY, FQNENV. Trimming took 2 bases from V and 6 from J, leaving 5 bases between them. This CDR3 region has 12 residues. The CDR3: CASSQGLQPQHF. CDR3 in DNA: TGTGCCAGCAGCCAAGGGCTTCAGCCCCAGCATTTT.

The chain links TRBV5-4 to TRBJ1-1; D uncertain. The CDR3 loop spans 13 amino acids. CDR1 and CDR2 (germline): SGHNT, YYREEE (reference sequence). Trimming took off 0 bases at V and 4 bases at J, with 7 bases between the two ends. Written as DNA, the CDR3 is TGTGCCAGCAGCTTGGGTGCGAGCACTGAAGCTTTCTTT. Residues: CASSLGASTEAFF.

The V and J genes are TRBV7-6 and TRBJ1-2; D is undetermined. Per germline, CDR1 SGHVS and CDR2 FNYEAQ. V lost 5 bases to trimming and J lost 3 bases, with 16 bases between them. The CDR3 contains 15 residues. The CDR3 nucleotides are TGTGCCAGCAGCCCCTTAAGTGGAAACGACTATGGCTACACCTTC. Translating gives CASSPLSGNDYGYTF.

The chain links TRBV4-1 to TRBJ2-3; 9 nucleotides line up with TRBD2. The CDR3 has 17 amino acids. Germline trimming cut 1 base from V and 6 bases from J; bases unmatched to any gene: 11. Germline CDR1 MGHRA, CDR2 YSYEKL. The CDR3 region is CASSQVASGVPGDTQYF. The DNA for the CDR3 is TGCGCCAGCAGCCAAGTAGCTAGCGGGGTCCCAGGGGATACGCAGTATTTT.

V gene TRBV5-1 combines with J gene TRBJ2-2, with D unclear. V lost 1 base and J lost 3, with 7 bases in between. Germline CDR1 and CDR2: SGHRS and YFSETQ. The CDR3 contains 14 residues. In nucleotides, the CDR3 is TGCGCCAGCAGCTTGTCGGCCTACACCGGGGAGCTGTTTTTT. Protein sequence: CASSLSAYTGELFF.